Presented here are 5 T cell receptor beta chains from one specimen sequenced in a study of T cell responses to AZD1222 COVID-19 vaccine. Only in-frame clones appear in the TCRdb table, and some are missing; sequencing was by immunoSEQ multiplex PCR. The table lists approximately 100,000 clones, about 90% of them singletons. The material was peripheral blood, obtained 28 days after the second AZD1222 dose. These receptors were taken from an adult who received the AZD1222 COVID-19 vaccine.

The chain links TRBV6-6 to TRBJ2-7; TRBD2 matches 11 bases. The CDR3 runs 16 residues. Germline V CDR1 and CDR2: MNHNY, SVGAGI (reference sequence). V shed 6 bases, J shed 3 bases, and the junction held 10 bases outside the gene matches. CDR3 bases: TGTGCCAGCAGGGACACTAGCGGGGGTTCCCTCTACGAGCAGTACTTC. This encodes CASRDTSGGSLYEQYF.

This rearrangement joins TRBV12-3 or TRBV12-4 to TRBJ1-6; D remains unclear. This CDR3 has 12 residues. V dropped 3 bases and J dropped 7 bases, with 4 bases sitting between them. The CDR3: CASSFVNSPLHF. The DNA for the CDR3 is TGTGCCAGCAGTTTCGTAAATTCACCCCTCCACTTT.

The V gene is TRBV7-3, the J gene TRBJ2-1; D is uncertain. The length of the CDR3 is 15 residues. The germline V gene encodes CDR1 SGHTA and CDR2 FQGTGA. The V end was cut by 2 bases, the J end by 0 bases, with 8 bases between. The CDR3, as DNA: TGTGCCAGCAGCTTATTACAAAGCTCCTACAATGAGCAGTTCTTC. Translated: CASSLLQSSYNEQFF.

The chain has TRBV29-1 and TRBJ1-1; D ambiguous. V was shortened by 5 bases and J by 3 bases, with 10 bases between the two germline ends. Germline values: CDR1 SQVTM, CDR2 ANQGSEA. The CDR3 loop spans 12 amino acids. The DNA for the CDR3 is TGCAGCGTTTCCGGGCCAGACACTGAAGCTTTCTTT. It translates to CSVSGPDTEAFF.

In DNA form, the CDR3 reads TGTGCCAGCAGTTACAGGGTTAGGGGACTGGAAGCTTTCTTT. Its translation: CASSYRVRGLEAFF. This chain uses TRBV6-5 with TRBJ1-1, with a tentative D call TRBD1 (5 bases). Germline values: CDR1 MNHEY, CDR2 SVGAGI. The germline V and J ends were trimmed by 2 bases and 8 bases, with 15 bases remaining between them. The CDR3 totals 14 residues.